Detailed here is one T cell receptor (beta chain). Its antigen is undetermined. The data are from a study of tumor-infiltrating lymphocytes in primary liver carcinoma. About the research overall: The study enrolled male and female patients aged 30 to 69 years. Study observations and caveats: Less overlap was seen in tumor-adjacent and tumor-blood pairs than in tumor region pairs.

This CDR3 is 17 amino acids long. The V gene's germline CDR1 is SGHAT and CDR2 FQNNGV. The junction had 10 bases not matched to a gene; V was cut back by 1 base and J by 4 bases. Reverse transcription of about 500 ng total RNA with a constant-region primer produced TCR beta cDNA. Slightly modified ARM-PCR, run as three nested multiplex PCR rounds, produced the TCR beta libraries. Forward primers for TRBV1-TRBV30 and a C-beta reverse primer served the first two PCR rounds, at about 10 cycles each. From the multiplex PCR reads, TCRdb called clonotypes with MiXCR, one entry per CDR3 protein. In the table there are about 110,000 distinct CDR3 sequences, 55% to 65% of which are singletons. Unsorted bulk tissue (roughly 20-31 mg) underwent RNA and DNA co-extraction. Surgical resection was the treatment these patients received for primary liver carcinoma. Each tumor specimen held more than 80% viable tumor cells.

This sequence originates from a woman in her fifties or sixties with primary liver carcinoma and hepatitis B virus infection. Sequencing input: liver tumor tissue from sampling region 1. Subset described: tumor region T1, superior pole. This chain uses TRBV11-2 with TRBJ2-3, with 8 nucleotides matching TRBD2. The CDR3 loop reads CASSLAGLATSADTQYF. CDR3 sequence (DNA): TGTGCCAGCAGCTTAGCGGGGCTAGCGACTAGCGCAGATACGCAGTATTTT.